This T cell receptor beta chain stems from a study of T cells after yellow fever vaccination. General study findings and limits: Highly abundant clonotypes carried over from the bulk population could end up in FACS-sorted repertoires as contaminants.

This clonotype was seen many times. The antigen remains unidentified. V lost 5 bases and J 3 bases, leaving 10 bases between the germline ends. Germline CDR1 SSHAT, CDR2 FNYEAQ (reference sequence). The CDR3 is 13 amino acids. TCRdb reanalysed the 5' RACE reads using MiXCR and keeps one entry per CDR3 protein. The data contain roughly 120,000 distinct CDR3 sequences, 7.5% to 9.5% of them singletons. This TCR came from a man younger than 45 who received the YFV17D yellow fever vaccine. The genes are TRBV7-7 and TRBJ1-1; no reliable D call. This specimen was CD8+ T cells sorted from PBMCs, taken 45 days after the yellow fever booster vaccination. The CDR3 reads CASSEDKYTEAFF. CDR3 in DNA: TGTGCCAGCAGCGAAGACAAATACACTGAAGCTTTCTTT. The full variable domain, its missing parts supplied by reference TRBV7-7 and TRBJ1-1, is GAGVSQSPRYKVTKRGQDVTLRCDPISSHATLYWYQQALGQGPEFLTYFNYEAQPDKSGLPSDRFSAERPEGSISTLTIQRTEQRDSAMYRCASSEDKYTEAFFGQGTRLTVV.